This T cell receptor (beta chain) was observed in a study of cytomegalovirus exposure and HLA in healthy donors. Points on this clone: Its specificity is not known.

Germline CDR1 reads SNHLY; CDR2 reads FYNNEI. Deletions cut 10 bases from V and 0 bases from J, with 15 bases between. CDR3 length: 14 residues. The study, taken as a whole, reports: Altogether, 160 or so TCR beta chains were recorded as cytomegalovirus-associated. An observed cluster of highly shared sequence variants was recorded as a likely sequencing artifact.

PCR amplification relied on 60 Vbeta primers (plus 13 Jbeta primers). Method: immunoSEQ multiplex PCR; TCRdb's copy keeps in-frame clones and lacks some. Its listing shows 60,000 to 85,000 clones. The TCR sequence derives from a man aged 50 to 60 in good health and CMV-seropositive. Sequences were obtained from PBMCs. The rearrangement joins TRBV2 to TRBJ2-5; possibly TRBD2 for D (5 bases). The CDR3 spells CAIKRGQNQETQYF. Written as DNA, the CDR3 is TGTGCCATCAAAAGAGGGCAGAACCAAGAGACCCAGTACTTC.